This paragraph reports one TCR beta chain. This sample was taken from a study of T cells in tumors after PD-1 blockade. For the study at large: Daily vismodegib 150 mg continued in a subset of anti-PD-1-treated patients. Peripheral blood samples averaged approximately 35,000 unique clonotypes and about 120,000 templates.

After removal of 5 bases from V and 4 bases from J, the junction contained 3 bases not matched to a gene. Germline-derived CDR1 and CDR2 are KGHDR and SFDVKD. This CDR3 is built from 13 residues. Repertoires were generated with immunoSEQ multiplex PCR, while TCRdb's copy carries only in-frame clones and drops some. The sample consists of roughly 35,000 clones, 73% of them appearing once. The sample here was PBMCs, taken after anti-PD-1 treatment. This sequence joins TRBV24-1 and TRBJ2-7, with 8 bases lining up with TRBD1. This TCR came from a human donor with basal cell carcinoma. The CDR3 spells CATSGQGAYEQYF. DNA for the CDR3: TGTGCCACCAGTGGGCAGGGGGCATACGAGCAGTACTTC.